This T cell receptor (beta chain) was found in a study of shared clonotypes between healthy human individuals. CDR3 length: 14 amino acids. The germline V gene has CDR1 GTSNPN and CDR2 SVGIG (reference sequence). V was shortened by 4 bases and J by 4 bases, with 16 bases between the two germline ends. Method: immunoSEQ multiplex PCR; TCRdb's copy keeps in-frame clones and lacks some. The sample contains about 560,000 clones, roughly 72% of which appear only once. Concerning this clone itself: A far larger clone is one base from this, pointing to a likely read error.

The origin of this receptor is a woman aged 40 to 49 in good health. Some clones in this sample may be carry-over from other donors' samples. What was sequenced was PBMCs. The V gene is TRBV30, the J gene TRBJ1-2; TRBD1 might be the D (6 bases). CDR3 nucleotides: TGTGCCTGGATCCCCTCTGAGACAGGCTATGGCTACACCTTC. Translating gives CAWIPSETGYGYTF.